The rows below give T cell receptor beta chains drawn from one sample of a study of blood T cell repertoires in COVID-19. Profiled with immunoSEQ multiplex PCR; TCRdb holds only in-frame clones, not every one. The data hold 95,000 to 150,000 clones, with roughly three quarters observed a single time. The sequencing sample was made of peripheral blood. Receptors originate from a human donor in a cohort sampled during active COVID-19. Both conserved end residues are part of each CDR3. A D gene is named only where the DNA matches it firmly. The listing skips clone size in some rows; elsewhere it reads once, few, many or a size class.

DNA: TGTGCCAGCAACCTAGGGGGGGCATTTGAAGCTTTCTTT
CDR3: CASNLGGAFEAFF
J: TRBJ1-1
D: NA
V: TRBV5-8
size: NA

DNA: TGTGCCAGCAGTGAGGGGGCCCCCGGAGGCATGAACACTGAAGCTTTCTTT
CDR3: CASSEGAPGGMNTEAFF
J: TRBJ1-1
D: NA
V: TRBV6-1
size: NA

DNA: TGTGCCAGCAGCTTAGGCGGGACCTACGAGCAGTACTTC
CDR3: CASSLGGTYEQYF
J: TRBJ2-7
D: NA
V: TRBV7-9
size: once

DNA: TGTGCCAGCAGCCCCGAGGGTTACGAGCAGTACTTC
CDR3: CASSPEGYEQYF
J: TRBJ2-7
D: NA
V: TRBV6-5
size: once

DNA: TGTGCCAGCACCACCGGGACAAATTACAATGAGCAGTTCTTC
CDR3: CASTTGTNYNEQFF
J: TRBJ2-1
D: NA
V: TRBV2
size: once

DNA: TGCGCCAGCAGCGCCCCCCGGGACACCTCCTACGAGCAGTACTTC
CDR3: CASSAPRDTSYEQYF
J: TRBJ2-7
D: NA
V: TRBV5-1
size: few

DNA: TGTGCCAGCAGTCCCGGGGGGTATCGAGCGGGAGCGGATGAGCAGTACTTC
CDR3: CASSPGGYRAGADEQYF
J: TRBJ2-7
D: TRBD2
V: TRBV6-2/TRBV6-3
size: NA

DNA: TGTGCCAGCAGCTTATCTCACGGGAGCACTGAAGCTTTCTTT
CDR3: CASSLSHGSTEAFF
J: TRBJ1-1
D: NA
V: TRBV7-2
size: NA

DNA: TGTGCCAGTAGCCCCACTGCGGGACAGGGAAATTCACCCCTCCACTTT
CDR3: CASSPTAGQGNSPLHF
J: TRBJ1-6
D: TRBD1
V: TRBV19
size: NA

DNA: TGTGCCAGCAGGGGGGTCAGACAGGAGAAATTTTACGAGCAGTACTTC
CDR3: CASRGVRQEKFYEQYF
J: TRBJ2-7
D: NA
V: TRBV28
size: NA

DNA: TGTGCCAGCAGTCCACGGACAGGATGGGTGGGAGAGACCCAGTACTTC
CDR3: CASSPRTGWVGETQYF
J: TRBJ2-5
D: TRBD1
V: TRBV28
size: NA

DNA: TGTGCCAGCAGCCCCGGGATGAACACTGAAGCTTTCTTT
CDR3: CASSPGMNTEAFF
J: TRBJ1-1
D: NA
V: TRBV7-9
size: NA

DNA: TGCGCCAGCAGCTCACCCTCGACAGGGGGAGGGGCAACTAATGAAAAACTGTTTTTT
CDR3: CASSSPSTGGGATNEKLFF
J: TRBJ1-4
D: TRBD1
V: TRBV5-1
size: NA

DNA: TGTGCCTGGATACGGGAATCGGGCTACGAGCAGTACTTC
CDR3: CAWIRESGYEQYF
J: TRBJ2-7
D: NA
V: TRBV30
size: NA

DNA: TGTGCCAGCAGTCACACCGACAGGGGCCCCTACGAGCAGTACTTC
CDR3: CASSHTDRGPYEQYF
J: TRBJ2-7
D: TRBD1
V: TRBV7-9
size: NA

DNA: TGTGCCAGCAGTTTCGGGCAGGGGGCGGTCGAGCAGTACTTC
CDR3: CASSFGQGAVEQYF
J: TRBJ2-7
D: TRBD1
V: TRBV27
size: NA

DNA: TGCGCCAGCAGCCCTCGGACAGGGGGCGGGAAAACTGAAGCTTTCTTT
CDR3: CASSPRTGGGKTEAFF
J: TRBJ1-1
D: TRBD1
V: TRBV4-1
size: NA

DNA: TGTGCCAGCAGCCAAGACGGACAGGGGAAGGCAGAATGGGGAAAACTGTTTTTT
CDR3: CASSQDGQGKAEWGKLFF
J: TRBJ1-4
D: TRBD1
V: TRBV3-1/TRBV3-2
size: NA

DNA: TGTGCCACCAGCAGTACAGGTTTCGGCTACACCTTC
CDR3: CATSSTGFGYTF
J: TRBJ1-2
D: NA
V: TRBV15
size: NA

DNA: TGCGCCAGCAGCTTGGAGGCAGGCTCATATGGCTACACCTTC
CDR3: CASSLEAGSYGYTF
J: TRBJ1-2
D: NA
V: TRBV5-1
size: few

DNA: TGCGCCAGCAGCGCCGACGTAGCCACCCGGGTGCAGTACTTC
CDR3: CASSADVATRVQYF
J: TRBJ2-7
D: NA
V: TRBV5-1
size: NA

DNA: TGCGCCAGCAGTCTCTCGCTGGGGACAGGGGGCAGAGATCAGCCCCAGCATTTT
CDR3: CASSLSLGTGGRDQPQHF
J: TRBJ1-5
D: TRBD1
V: TRBV4-1
size: NA

DNA: TGTGCTAGTGGTTCAACATTAGCGGGGGGGCTAGAGACCCAGTACTTC
CDR3: CASGSTLAGGLETQYF
J: TRBJ2-5
D: TRBD2
V: TRBV12-5
size: NA

DNA: TGTGCCAGCAGCTTAGGGGCAGGGTGGAACACTGAAGCTTTCTTT
CDR3: CASSLGAGWNTEAFF
J: TRBJ1-1
D: NA
V: TRBV7-9
size: NA

DNA: TGTGCCAGCAGTGCAAGTGAGGGGGCGGGAACAGATACGCAGTATTTT
CDR3: CASSASEGAGTDTQYF
J: TRBJ2-3
D: NA
V: TRBV25-1
size: NA

DNA: TGTGCCAGCAGCAGAGACAGGGTTCCTGGCGGCTACACCTTC
CDR3: CASSRDRVPGGYTF
J: TRBJ1-2
D: TRBD1
V: TRBV6-6
size: NA

DNA: TGCGCCAGCAGTGAGTTCACAGGGCTCTTACCGAACACTGAAGCTTTCTTT
CDR3: CASSEFTGLLPNTEAFF
J: TRBJ1-1
D: NA
V: TRBV10-1
size: NA

DNA: TGTGCCAGCAGCGTAGGGACTAGCGGGGTCGGCTACAATGAGCAGTTCTTC
CDR3: CASSVGTSGVGYNEQFF
J: TRBJ2-1
D: TRBD2
V: TRBV9
size: NA

DNA: TGTGCCAGCAGCTTGGCCCGGGACATTTCCTACGAGCAGTACTTC
CDR3: CASSLARDISYEQYF
J: TRBJ2-7
D: NA
V: TRBV5-6
size: few